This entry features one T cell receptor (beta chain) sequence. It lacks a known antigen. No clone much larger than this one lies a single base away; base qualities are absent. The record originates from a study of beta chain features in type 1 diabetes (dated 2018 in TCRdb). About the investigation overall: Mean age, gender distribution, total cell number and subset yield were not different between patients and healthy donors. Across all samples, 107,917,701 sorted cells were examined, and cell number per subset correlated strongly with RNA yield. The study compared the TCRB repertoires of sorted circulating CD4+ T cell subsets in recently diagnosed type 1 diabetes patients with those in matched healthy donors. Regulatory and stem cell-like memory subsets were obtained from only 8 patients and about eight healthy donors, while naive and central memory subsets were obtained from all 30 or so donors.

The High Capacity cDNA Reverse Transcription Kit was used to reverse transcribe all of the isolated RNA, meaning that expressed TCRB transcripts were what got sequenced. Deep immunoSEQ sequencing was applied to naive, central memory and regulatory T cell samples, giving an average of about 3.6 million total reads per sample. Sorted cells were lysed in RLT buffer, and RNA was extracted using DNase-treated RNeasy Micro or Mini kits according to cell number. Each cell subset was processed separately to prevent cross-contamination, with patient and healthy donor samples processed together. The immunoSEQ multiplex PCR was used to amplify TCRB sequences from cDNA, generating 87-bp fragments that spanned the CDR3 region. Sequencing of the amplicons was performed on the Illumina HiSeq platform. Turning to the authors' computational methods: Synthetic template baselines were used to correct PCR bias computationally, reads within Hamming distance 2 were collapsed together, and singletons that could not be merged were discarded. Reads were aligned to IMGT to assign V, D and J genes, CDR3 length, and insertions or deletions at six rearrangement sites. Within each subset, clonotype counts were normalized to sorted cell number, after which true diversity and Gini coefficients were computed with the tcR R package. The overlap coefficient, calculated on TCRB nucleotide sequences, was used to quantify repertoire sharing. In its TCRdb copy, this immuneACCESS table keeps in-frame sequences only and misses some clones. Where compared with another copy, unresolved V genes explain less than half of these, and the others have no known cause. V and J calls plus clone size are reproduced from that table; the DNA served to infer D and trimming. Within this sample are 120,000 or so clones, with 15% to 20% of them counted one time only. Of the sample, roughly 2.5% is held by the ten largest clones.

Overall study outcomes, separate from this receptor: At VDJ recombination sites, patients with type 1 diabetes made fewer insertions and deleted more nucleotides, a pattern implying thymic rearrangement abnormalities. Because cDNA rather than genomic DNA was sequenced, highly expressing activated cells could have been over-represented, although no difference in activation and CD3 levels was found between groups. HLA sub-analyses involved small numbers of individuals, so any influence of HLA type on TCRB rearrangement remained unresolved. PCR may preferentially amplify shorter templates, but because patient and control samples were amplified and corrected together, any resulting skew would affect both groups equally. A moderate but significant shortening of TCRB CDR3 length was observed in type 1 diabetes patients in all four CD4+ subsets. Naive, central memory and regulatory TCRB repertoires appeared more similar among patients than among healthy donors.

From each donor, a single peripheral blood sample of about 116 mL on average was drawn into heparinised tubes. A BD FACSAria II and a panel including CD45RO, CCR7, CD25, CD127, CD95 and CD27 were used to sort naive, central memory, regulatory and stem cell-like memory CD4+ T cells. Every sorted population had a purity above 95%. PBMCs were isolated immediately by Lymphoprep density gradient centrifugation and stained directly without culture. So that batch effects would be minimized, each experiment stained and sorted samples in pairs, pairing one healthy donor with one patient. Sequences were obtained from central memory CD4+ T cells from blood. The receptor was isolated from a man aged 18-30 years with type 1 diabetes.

The nucleotide sequence reads as follows: TGTGCCAGCAGTGGGACTAGAGGGCAGTACTTC. It encodes CASSGTRGQYF. Recombination joined TRBV28 with TRBJ2-7, and TRBD2 aligns with 8 junction nucleotides. The germline V gene specifies MDHEN as CDR1 and SYDVKM as CDR2. From V the trimming removes 5 bases and from J it removes 9 bases, while the gene matches leave 3 bases of the junction unaccounted for. The CDR3, cysteine through phenylalanine, is 11 amino acids long. Only CDR3 DNA remains: 33 bases, in frame from the first base. Where the CDR3 stops, the reference TRBV28 and TRBJ2-7 genes take over; the full variable domain is DVKVTQSSRYLVKRTGEKVFLECVQDMDHENMFWYRQDPGLGLRLIYFSYDVKMKEKGDIPEGYSVSREKKERFSLILESASTNQTSMYLCASSGTRGQYFGPGTRLTVT.